This TCR beta chain was retrieved from a study of blood T cell repertoires in COVID-19. Study-wide context: Sites in the United States, Italy and Spain provided acute and convalescent COVID-19 samples. The cDNA or gDNA used as material had been derived from T cells, B-cell-depleted T cells, or PBMCs.

Participant-given clinical history determined each cohort assignment. The V and J ends lost 4 bases and 7 bases respectively, with 13 bases between them. Germline V gives CDR1 LGHDT, CDR2 YNNKEL (reference sequence). The CDR3 extends over 13 amino acids. Sequenced by immunoSEQ multiplex PCR; TCRdb stores in-frame clones only, minus some. This table has some 200,000 clones, 75% to 90% appearing once. The clonotype comes from a woman under 40 who had recovered from COVID-19. The specimen was PBMCs or T cells enriched from blood (not recorded which). The gene calls are TRBV3-1 (or the pseudogene TRBV3-2) and TRBJ1-1; possible D gene TRBD1, 5 bases. The CDR3 spells CASSPTEVSEAFF. CDR3 bases: TGTGCCAGCAGCCCGACAGAGGTGAGTGAAGCTTTCTTT.